A single sample is the source of the 15 T cell receptor beta chains below, sequenced in a study of a mutant IDH1 vaccine in newly diagnosed glioma. As to time point: week 35, safety follow-up. A single vaccine dose contained 300 ug of mutant IDH1 20-mer peptide, and topical imiquimod was used with it. The data were produced by immunoSEQ multiplex PCR, yet TCRdb's version contains in-frame clones alone and is incomplete. Here the sample spans fewer than 45,000 clones, roughly nine tenths being singletons. These receptors' antigens are unknown. The specimen comprised PBMCs, sampled from a glioma patient whose treatment included an IDH1 peptide vaccine. The origin of the receptors is a man in his forties with glioma.

This clone was picked up one time. This chain uses TRBV28 with TRBJ1-2; D might be TRBD1 (5 bases). Germline values: CDR1 MDHEN, CDR2 SYDVKM. Deletions cut 5 bases from V and 6 bases from J, with 10 bases between. The CDR3 is 12 residues long. Here the CDR3 DNA reads TGTGCCAGCAGTCCAAGACAGAATGGCTACACCTTC. The encoded protein is CASSPRQNGYTF.

This clone was found a few times. The gene calls are TRBV20-1 and TRBJ2-7; D remains unclear. Germline CDR1 is DFQATT and CDR2 is SNEGSKA (reference sequence). The CDR3 is 11 amino acids. Trimming left V 6 bases short and J 5 bases short, with 11 bases between. The CDR3 sequence is CSASGANEQYF. The CDR3 nucleotides read TGCAGTGCATCGGGTGCTAACGAGCAGTACTTC.

This chain joins TRBV6-5 and TRBJ1-2; D gene ambiguous. Germline CDR1 MNHEY, CDR2 SVGAGI. The ends were cut back, 2 bases at V and 9 bases at J, with 10 bases in the middle. This CDR3 contains 12 residues. In DNA, the CDR3 is TGTGCCAGCAGTTACAATAGGGTTAGCTACACCTTC. Translation gives CASSYNRVSYTF.

The V gene is TRBV18, the J gene TRBJ1-1; D is undetermined. V shed 5 bases and J shed 1 base, with 11 bases lying between them. CDR3 length: 14 residues. From germline, CDR1 is KGHSH and CDR2 LQKENI. CDR3 bases: TGTGCCAGCTCATTTGGAAACAGGAACACTGAAGCTTTCTTT. This gives the protein CASSFGNRNTEAFF.

The rearrangement links TRBV6-5 to TRBJ2-7, with a possible D match to TRBD1 (5 bases). Between the trimmed V and J ends, which lost 6 bases and 2 bases, there was a span of 14 bases. Germline V CDR1 and CDR2: MNHEY, SVGAGI. The CDR3 sequence is 14 residues long. As DNA, the CDR3 is TGTGCCAGCAGCCTAGACAGCGTACCCTACGAGCAGTACTTC. Its translation is CASSLDSVPYEQYF.

The chain uses TRBV7-8 and TRBJ2-1, with no clear D. Germline loops: CDR1 SGHVS, CDR2 FQNEAQ. The CDR3 covers 15 residues. Trimming pared 5 bases from V and 6 bases from J, leaving 17 bases between. The CDR3 sequence is CASSPPQLDRNEQFF. The CDR3 bases are TGTGCCAGCAGCCCGCCCCAACTGGACCGCAATGAGCAGTTCTTC.

The genes are TRBV2 and TRBJ2-7; 8 nucleotides agree with TRBD2. The germline V gene encodes CDR1 SNHLY and CDR2 FYNNEI. V lost 9 bases, J lost 6 bases, and 10 bases stayed unmatched. The CDR3 is made up of 13 amino acids. The CDR3 coding sequence is TGTGCCAGTCTTAATCCGGGAGGGACCGAGCAGTACTTC. Translating gives CASLNPGGTEQYF.

This clone came up a few times. The gene calls are TRBV27 and TRBJ2-2; 7 nucleotides align to TRBD2. The CDR3 contains 15 residues. V was clipped by 0 bases and J by 4 bases; unmatched bases: 2. Germline CDR1 reads MNHEY; CDR2 reads SMNVEV (reference sequence). For the CDR3, the DNA is TGTGCCAGCAGTTTATCTAGCGGGTTCACCGGGGAGCTGTTTTTT. This codes for CASSLSSGFTGELFF.

The chain employs TRBV5-6 and TRBJ1-5, with a weak D call TRBD1 (5 bases). Between the trimmed V and J ends, which lost 1 base and 8 bases, there was a span of 16 bases. The CDR3 length is 15 residues. Germline V lookup: CDR1 SGHDT, CDR2 YYEEEE. In DNA form, the CDR3 reads TGTGCCAGCAGCTTGCTCGGCAGGGAGTCGGAGCCCCAGCATTTT. This translates into CASSLLGRESEPQHF.

The V call is TRBV9, the J call TRBJ2-7; maybe TRBD2 (6 bases). Germline V gene sequence: CDR1 SGDLS, CDR2 YYNGEE. CDR3 length equals 12 residues. Trimming left V 7 bases short and J 3 bases short, with 11 bases between. This CDR3 reads CASPRTNYEQYF. CDR3 nucleotide sequence: TGTGCCAGCCCGAGGACTAACTACGAGCAGTACTTC.

A few counts support this clone. This chain joins TRBV4-1 and TRBJ1-3; no reliable D call. The V end lost 0 bases, the J end lost 0 bases, and 12 bases lay between the germline ends. Per germline, CDR1 MGHRA and CDR2 YSYEKL. CDR3 length: 17 amino acids. In nucleotides, the CDR3 is TGCGCCAGCAGCCAAGATGCCTACCTGGGCTCTGGAAACACCATATATTTT. Its translation: CASSQDAYLGSGNTIYF.

This clone has just a few counts. The rearrangement joins TRBV28 to TRBJ1-6; unclear D gene. The CDR3 is 12 residues long. The germline gives CDR1 MDHEN, CDR2 SYDVKM. V lost 3 bases, J lost 12 bases, and 9 bases lay in between. The CDR3 here is CASSLGPGPLHF. As DNA, the CDR3 is TGTGCCAGCAGTTTGGGTCCCGGACCCCTCCACTTT.

The chain carries TRBV11-2 and TRBJ1-5, with D perhaps TRBD1 (6 bases). The CDR3 runs 13 residues. V lost 0 bases to trimming and J lost 15 bases, with 15 bases between them. In germline, CDR1 is SGHAT, CDR2 FQNNGV. CDR3 coding DNA: TGTGCCAGCAGCTTAGAACGGAAGGGGGTCCTGCATTTT. Amino acid sequence: CASSLERKGVLHF.

The gene calls are TRBV5-1 and TRBJ1-1; 9 positions match TRBD1. The CDR3 consists of 14 residues. V trimming: 4 bases; J trimming: 7 bases; junction bases outside the gene matches: 8. CDR1 is SGHRS and CDR2 is YFSETQ in the germline V gene. The CDR3 coding sequence is TGCGCCAGCAGCCCCCGACAGGGGGATGGTGAAGCTTTCTTT. This gives the protein CASSPRQGDGEAFF.

This sequence joins TRBV10-1 and TRBJ1-4; unclear D gene. This CDR3 spans 16 amino acids. Germline CDR1 reads WNHNN; CDR2 reads SYGVQD (reference sequence). V lost 2 bases and J lost 8, with 18 bases in between. CDR3 loop: CASSELVGIGLEKLFF. DNA of the CDR3: TGCGCCAGCAGTGAGCTCGTGGGGATCGGTTTGGAAAAACTGTTTTTT.